The 15 T cell receptor beta chains given below trace back to one sample, sequenced in a study of monozygotic twins with inflammatory bowel disease. With the 5' RACE reads reprocessed, TCRdb shows one record per CDR3 protein and no DNA. Its table records approximately 400,000 distinct CDR3 sequences. The sequenced sample consisted of blood. These receptors came from a human donor with ulcerative colitis or Crohn's disease, or a healthy co-twin of an affected twin (not recorded which).

The rearrangement links TRBV3-1 to TRBJ1-6; there is no DNA to check the TCRdb D call of TRBD1. In germline, CDR1 is LGHDT, CDR2 YNNKEL (reference sequence). This CDR3 spans 15 amino acids. CDR3 loop: CASSQVETGISPLHF.

V gene TRBV24-1 combines with J gene TRBJ2-1; TCRdb lists TRBD1, though no DNA is available to test this call. CDR1 and CDR2 (germline): KGHDR, SFDVKD. CDR3 length: 17 amino acids. The CDR3 region is CATSDPDPGQGNNEQFF.

The chain employs TRBV19 and TRBJ2-1; TCRdb lists TRBD2, though no DNA is available to test this call. CDR3 length equals 16 residues. Germline V gene sequence: CDR1 LNHDA, CDR2 SQIVND (reference sequence). The CDR3 region is CASSIREGSSYNEQFF.

This chain connects TRBV6-1 to TRBJ2-6; TCRdb reports TRBD1, a call that lacks DNA to check it against. From germline, CDR1 is MNHNS and CDR2 SASEGT. The CDR3 is 18 residues long. The CDR3: CASRSVTGPLSGANVLTF.

The V call is TRBV5-5, the J call TRBJ1-3; TCRdb returns TRBD1, unconfirmable since there is no DNA. The germline V gene has CDR1 SGHKS and CDR2 YYEKEE (reference sequence). CDR3 length: 14 amino acids. CDR3 in amino acids: CASSSRDRGNTIYF.

The chain employs TRBV29-1 and TRBJ1-2. CDR3 length equals 12 residues. Germline V CDR1 and CDR2: SQVTM, ANQGSEA. The CDR3 protein is CSVKTSSYGYTF.

The V gene is TRBV30, the J gene TRBJ2-4. Germline V gene lookup returns CDR1 GTSNPN and CDR2 SVGIG (reference sequence). This CDR3 is 14 amino acids long. The CDR3 sequence: CAWSLQGAKNIQYF.

This CDR3 is CASRGPGQGREQYF. This chain uses TRBV7-9 with TRBJ2-7; without DNA, the TCRdb call of TRBD1 cannot be checked. The germline gives CDR1 SEHNR, CDR2 FQNEAQ (reference sequence). The CDR3 contains 14 residues. Together with reference TRBV7-9 and TRBJ2-7, the CDR3 gives the full variable domain: DTGVSQNPRHKITKRGQNVTFRCDPISEHNRLYWYRQTLGQGPEFLTYFQNEAQLEKSRLLSDRFSAERPKGSFSTLEIQRTEQGDSAMYLCASRGPGQGREQYFGPGTRLTVT.

V is TRBV7-2 and J is TRBJ2-7. Looked up from germline, CDR1 is SGHTA and CDR2 is FQGNSA. The length of the CDR3 is 14 residues. CDR3 protein: CASSLESATYEQYF.

The chain couples TRBV5-1 to TRBJ2-5. The CDR3 covers 13 residues. Germline values: CDR1 SGHRS, CDR2 YFSETQ. The CDR3 loop reads CASRLRTQETQYF.

The V and J genes are TRBV4-2 and TRBJ2-3; with no DNA, the TCRdb D assignment of TRBD1 cannot be verified. CDR3 length: 15 amino acids. The germline V gene has CDR1 LGHNA and CDR2 YNFKEQ. CDR3 in amino acids: CASGGGGSSTDTQYF.

The V and J genes are TRBV20-1 and TRBJ2-3; with no DNA, the TCRdb D assignment of TRBD2 cannot be verified. This CDR3 comprises 12 residues. Germline values: CDR1 DFQATT, CDR2 SNEGSKA (reference sequence). This chain's CDR3 is CQLAGGPDTQYF.

V and J are TRBV24-1 and TRBJ1-5; there is no DNA to check the TCRdb D call of TRBD1. The CDR3 length is 16 residues. In germline, CDR1 is KGHDR, CDR2 SFDVKD. CDR3 loop: CATSGPGTGHDQPQHF.

V usage is TRBV7-9 and J usage is TRBJ2-5. This CDR3 contains 12 residues. The germline gives CDR1 SEHNR, CDR2 FQNEAQ (reference sequence). This chain's CDR3 is CASSLSLGSPYF.

CDR3 amino acids: CASSPYTGGNEQFF. This chain joins TRBV18 and TRBJ2-1; with no DNA, the TCRdb D assignment of TRBD1 cannot be verified. The germline CDR1 and CDR2 sequences are KGHSH and LQKENI. CDR3 size: 14 residues.